This T cell receptor beta chain was sequenced in a study of regulatory T cells in long-lasting Graves disease. Both iRepertoire HTBI primers and Arm-PCR of CDR3 regions were used to build the TCR beta libraries. MiXCR, applied by TCRdb to the multiplex PCR reads, yields one record per CDR3 protein. The sample shows 440,000 or so distinct CDR3 sequences, around 17% of them seen only once. Germline values: CDR1 KGHSH, CDR2 LQKENI. This CDR3 is 15 amino acids long. Trimming pared 5 bases from V and 4 bases from J, leaving 17 bases between. This clonotype was seen repeatedly, ten times or more. Its specificity is unknown. Study-level findings and limits: Persistent disease was characterized by preferential usage of TRBV28, TRBJ1-2 and TRBJ2-5. The study found persistent patients shared more public clonotypes (approximately 2,700) than new patients (roughly 880).

The time point is: newly diagnosed GD, antithyroid drugs for less than 3 months. There was RNA extracted from PBMCs, and the TCR library was made from it. It was an endocrinology department in Xi'an, China, that provided the patients. These data also formed part of another study, on T cells in Graves' hyperthyroidism and ophthalmopathy. That paper adds: The primer set for the first-round RT-PCR of the TCR CDR3 was HTBI.

The receptor was isolated from a woman between 25 and 40 years old with Graves disease. The chain carries TRBV18 and TRBJ2-5; D ambiguous. Here the sequenced sample was peripheral blood mononuclear cells (PBMCs), taken at new diagnosis, from a patient treated with antithyroid drugs. The CDR3 loop reads CASSSPTTGPETQYF. CDR3 nucleotide sequence: TGTGCCAGCTCATCCCCAACGACTGGTCCAGAGACCCAGTACTTC.